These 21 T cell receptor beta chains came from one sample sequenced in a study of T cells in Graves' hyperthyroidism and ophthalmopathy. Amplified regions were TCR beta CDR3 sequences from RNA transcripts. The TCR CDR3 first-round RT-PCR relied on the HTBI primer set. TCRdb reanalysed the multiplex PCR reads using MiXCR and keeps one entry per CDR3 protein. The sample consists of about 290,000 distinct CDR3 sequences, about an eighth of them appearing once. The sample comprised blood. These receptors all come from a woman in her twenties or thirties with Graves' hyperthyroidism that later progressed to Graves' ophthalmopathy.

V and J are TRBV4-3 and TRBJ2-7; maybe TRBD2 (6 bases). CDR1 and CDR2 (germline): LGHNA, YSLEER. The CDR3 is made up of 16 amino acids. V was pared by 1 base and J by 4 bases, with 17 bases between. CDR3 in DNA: TGCGCCAGCAGCCAAGTGGAGGGCAGGGCCATGTACGAGCAGTACTTC. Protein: CASSQVEGRAMYEQYF.

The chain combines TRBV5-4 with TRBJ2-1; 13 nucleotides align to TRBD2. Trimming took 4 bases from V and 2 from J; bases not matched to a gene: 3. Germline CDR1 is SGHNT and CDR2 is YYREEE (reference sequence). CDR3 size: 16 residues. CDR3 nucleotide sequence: TGTGCCAGCAGCGCCGGGACTAGCGGGGCCTACAATGAGCAGTTCTTC. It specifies CASSAGTSGAYNEQFF.

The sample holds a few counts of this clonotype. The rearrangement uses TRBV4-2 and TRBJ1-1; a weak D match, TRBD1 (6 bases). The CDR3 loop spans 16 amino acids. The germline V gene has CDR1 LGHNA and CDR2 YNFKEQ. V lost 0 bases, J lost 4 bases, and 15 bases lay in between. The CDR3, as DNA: TGTGCCAGCAGCCAAGATAAAGAACAGGGCGGCACTGAAGCTTTCTTT. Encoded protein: CASSQDKEQGGTEAFF.

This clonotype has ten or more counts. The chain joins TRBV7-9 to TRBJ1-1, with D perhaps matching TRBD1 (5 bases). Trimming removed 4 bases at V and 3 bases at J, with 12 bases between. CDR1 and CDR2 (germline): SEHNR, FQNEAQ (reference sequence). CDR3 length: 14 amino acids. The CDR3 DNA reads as TGTGCCAGCAGCTGGGGCAGGACTGACACTGAAGCTTTCTTT. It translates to CASSWGRTDTEAFF.

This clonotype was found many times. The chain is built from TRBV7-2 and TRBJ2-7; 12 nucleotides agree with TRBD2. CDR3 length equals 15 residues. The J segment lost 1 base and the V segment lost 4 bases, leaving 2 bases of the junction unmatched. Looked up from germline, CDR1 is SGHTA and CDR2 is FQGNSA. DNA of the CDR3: TGTGCCAGCAGCTACGGACTAGCGGGGTCCTACGAGCAGTACTTC. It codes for CASSYGLAGSYEQYF.

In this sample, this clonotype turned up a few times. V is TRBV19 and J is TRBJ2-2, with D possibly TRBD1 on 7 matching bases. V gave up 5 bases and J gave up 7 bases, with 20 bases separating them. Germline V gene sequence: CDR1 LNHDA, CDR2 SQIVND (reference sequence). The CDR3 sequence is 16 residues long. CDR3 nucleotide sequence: TGTGCCAGTAGTGAGGGAAACAGGGGACTGCACGGGGAGCTGTTTTTT. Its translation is CASSEGNRGLHGELFF.

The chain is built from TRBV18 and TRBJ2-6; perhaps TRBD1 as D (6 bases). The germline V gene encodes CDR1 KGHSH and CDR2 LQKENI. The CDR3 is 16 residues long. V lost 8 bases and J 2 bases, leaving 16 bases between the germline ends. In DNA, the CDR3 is TGTGCCAGCCCCCTAAATCCAGGGGCTGGGGCCAACGTCCTGACTTTC. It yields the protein CASPLNPGAGANVLTF.

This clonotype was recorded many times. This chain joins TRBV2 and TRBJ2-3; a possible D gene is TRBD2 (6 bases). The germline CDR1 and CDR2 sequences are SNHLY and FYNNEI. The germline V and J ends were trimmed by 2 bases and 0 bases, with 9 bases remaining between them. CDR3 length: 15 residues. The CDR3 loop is CASSESGSSTDTQYF. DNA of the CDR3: TGTGCCAGCAGTGAAAGCGGGTCTAGCACAGATACGCAGTATTTT.

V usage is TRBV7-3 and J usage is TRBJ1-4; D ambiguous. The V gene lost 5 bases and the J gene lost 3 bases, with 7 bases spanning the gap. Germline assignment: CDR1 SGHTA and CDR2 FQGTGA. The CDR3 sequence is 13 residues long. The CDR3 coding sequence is TGTGCCAGCAGCATGAGTCCTAATGAAAAACTGTTTTTT. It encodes CASSMSPNEKLFF.

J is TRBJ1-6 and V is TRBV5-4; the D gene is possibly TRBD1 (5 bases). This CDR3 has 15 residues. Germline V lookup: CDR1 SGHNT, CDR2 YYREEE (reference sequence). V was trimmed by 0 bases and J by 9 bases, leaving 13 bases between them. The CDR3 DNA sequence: TGTGCCAGCAGCTTGGCCCCGGGGCAGAGTTCACCCCTCCACTTT. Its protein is CASSLAPGQSSPLHF.

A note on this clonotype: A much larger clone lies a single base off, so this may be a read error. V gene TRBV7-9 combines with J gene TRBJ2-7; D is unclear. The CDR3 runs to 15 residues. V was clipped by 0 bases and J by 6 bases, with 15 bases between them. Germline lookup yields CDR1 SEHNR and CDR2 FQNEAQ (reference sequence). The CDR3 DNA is TGTGCCAGCAGCTTAGCGGGAAAGGATCCCCGCGAGCAGTACTTC. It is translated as CASSLAGKDPREQYF.

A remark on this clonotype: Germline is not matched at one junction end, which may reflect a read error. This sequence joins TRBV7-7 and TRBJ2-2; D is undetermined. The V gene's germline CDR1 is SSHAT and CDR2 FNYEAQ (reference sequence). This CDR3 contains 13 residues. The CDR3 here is CASSFQETGELFF. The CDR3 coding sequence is TGTGCTAGCAGCTTTCAGGAAACCGGGGAGCTGTTTTTT.

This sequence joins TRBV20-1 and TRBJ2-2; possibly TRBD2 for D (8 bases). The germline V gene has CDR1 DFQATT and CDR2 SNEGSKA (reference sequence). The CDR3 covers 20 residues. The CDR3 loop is CNPGRGPHRGGERDTGELFF. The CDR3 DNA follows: TGCAACCCGGGGAGGGGGCCGCACCGGGGGGGAGAACGTGACACCGGGGAGCTGTTTTTT.

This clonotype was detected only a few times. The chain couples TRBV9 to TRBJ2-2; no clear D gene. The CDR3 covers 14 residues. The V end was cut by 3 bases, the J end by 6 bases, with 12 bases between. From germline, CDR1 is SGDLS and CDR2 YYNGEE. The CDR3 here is CASSDRGDAGELFF. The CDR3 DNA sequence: TGTGCCAGCAGCGACCGCGGTGACGCCGGGGAGCTGTTTTTT.

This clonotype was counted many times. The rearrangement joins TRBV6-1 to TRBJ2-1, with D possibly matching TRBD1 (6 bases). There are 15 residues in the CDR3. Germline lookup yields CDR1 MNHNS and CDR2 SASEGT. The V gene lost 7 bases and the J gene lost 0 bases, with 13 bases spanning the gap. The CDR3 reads CASKHGTNSYNEQFF. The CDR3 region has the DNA TGTGCCAGCAAACACGGGACAAACTCCTACAATGAGCAGTTCTTC.

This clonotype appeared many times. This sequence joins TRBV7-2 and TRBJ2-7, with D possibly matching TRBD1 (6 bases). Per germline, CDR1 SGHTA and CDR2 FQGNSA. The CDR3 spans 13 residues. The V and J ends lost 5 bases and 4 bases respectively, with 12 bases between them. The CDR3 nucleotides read TGTGCCAGCAGCGCCACAGGGAAATACGAGCAGTACTTC. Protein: CASSATGKYEQYF. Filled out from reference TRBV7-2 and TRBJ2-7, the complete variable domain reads GAGVSQSPSNKVTEKGKDVELRCDPISGHTALYWYRQSLGQGLEFLIYFQGNSAPDKSGLPSDRFSAERTGGSVSTLTIQRTQQEDSAVYLCASSATGKYEQYFGPGTRLTVT.

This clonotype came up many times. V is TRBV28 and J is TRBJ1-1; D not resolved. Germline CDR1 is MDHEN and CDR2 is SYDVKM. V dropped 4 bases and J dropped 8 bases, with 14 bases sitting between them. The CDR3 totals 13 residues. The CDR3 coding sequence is TGTGCCAGCAGTTCTTGGTCCCAACTGGAAGCTTTCTTT. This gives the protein CASSSWSQLEAFF. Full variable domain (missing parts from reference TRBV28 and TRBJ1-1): DVKVTQSSRYLVKRTGEKVFLECVQDMDHENMFWYRQDPGLGLRLIYFSYDVKMKEKGDIPEGYSVSREKKERFSLILESASTNQTSMYLCASSSWSQLEAFFGQGTRLTVV.

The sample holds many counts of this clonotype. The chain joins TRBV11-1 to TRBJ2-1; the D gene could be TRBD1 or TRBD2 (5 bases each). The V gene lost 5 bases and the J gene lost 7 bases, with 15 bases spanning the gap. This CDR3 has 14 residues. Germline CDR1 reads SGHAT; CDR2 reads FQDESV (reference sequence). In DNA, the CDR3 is TGTGCCAGCAGCGAAATCCGGGACGGGAATGAGCAGTTCTTC. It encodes CASSEIRDGNEQFF.

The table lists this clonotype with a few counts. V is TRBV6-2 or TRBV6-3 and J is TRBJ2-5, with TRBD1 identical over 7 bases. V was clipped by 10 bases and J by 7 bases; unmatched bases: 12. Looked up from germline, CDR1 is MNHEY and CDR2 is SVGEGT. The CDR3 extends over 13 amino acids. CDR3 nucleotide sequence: TGTGCCACCATAGGACAGGCCTGGGTGACCCAGTACTTC. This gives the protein CATIGQAWVTQYF.

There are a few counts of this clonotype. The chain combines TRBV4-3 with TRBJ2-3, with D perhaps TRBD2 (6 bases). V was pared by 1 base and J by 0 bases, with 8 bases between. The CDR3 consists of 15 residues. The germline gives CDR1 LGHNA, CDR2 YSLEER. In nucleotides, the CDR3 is TGCGCCAGCAGCCAAGTTGGGGGGAGCACAGATACGCAGTATTTT. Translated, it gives CASSQVGGSTDTQYF.

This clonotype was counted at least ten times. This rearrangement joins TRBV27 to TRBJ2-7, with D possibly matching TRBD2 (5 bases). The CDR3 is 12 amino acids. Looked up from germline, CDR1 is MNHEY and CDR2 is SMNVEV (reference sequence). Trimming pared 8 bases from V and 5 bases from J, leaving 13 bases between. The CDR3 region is CASGETAHEQYF. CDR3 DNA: TGTGCCAGCGGGGAGACTGCCCACGAGCAGTACTTC.